These 24 T cell receptor beta chains were all obtained from the same sample, sequenced in a study of beta chain features in type 1 diabetes. General study results and limits: The study found moderately but significantly shorter TCRB CDR3s in all four CD4+ subsets of Type 1 diabetes patients.

Isolated RNA was reverse transcribed in full, so expressed TCRB transcripts were sequenced. The method was immunoSEQ multiplex PCR; TCRdb's version includes in-frame clones alone and lacks a portion of them. The table includes 600,000 to 750,000 clones, around 12% detected once. The antigens for these receptors are not known. Sequenced input: naive CD4+ T cells from blood. These receptor sequences come from a man aged 25 to 40 with type 1 diabetes.

This clone was found a few times. V gene TRBV19 combines with J gene TRBJ2-7; 7 nucleotides agree with TRBD1. V was clipped by 9 bases and J by 2 bases; unmatched bases: 7. The CDR3 has 13 amino acids. Germline CDR1 reads LNHDA; CDR2 reads SQIVND (reference sequence). Written as DNA, the CDR3 is TGTGCCAGCTCCCCCGGGACAGCCTACGAGCAGTACTTC. As protein: CASSPGTAYEQYF.

This rearrangement joins TRBV18 to TRBJ1-5; the D is unclear. In germline, CDR1 is KGHSH, CDR2 LQKENI. The ends were cut back, 3 bases at V and 4 bases at J, with 7 bases in the middle. The CDR3 has 13 amino acids. The CDR3 DNA sequence: TGTGCCAGCTCACCTCAGAGGAATCAGCCCCAGCATTTT. Its protein is CASSPQRNQPQHF. The whole variable domain, filled in from reference TRBV18 and TRBJ1-5, reads NAGVMQNPRHLVRRRGQEARLRCSPMKGHSHVYWYRQLPEEGLKFMVYLQKENIIDESGMPKERFSAEFPKEGPSILRIQQVVRGDSAAYFCASSPQRNQPQHFGDGTRLSIL.

The rearrangement links TRBV6-1 to TRBJ2-3; D is perhaps TRBD2 (5 bases). The CDR3 is 12 amino acids. Germline lookup yields CDR1 MNHNS and CDR2 SASEGT. The V end lost 7 bases, the J end lost 3 bases, and 8 bases lay between the germline ends. This CDR3 reads CASTTTTDTQYF. In DNA, the CDR3 is TGTGCCAGCACGACTACGACAGATACGCAGTATTTT.

This clone was recorded a few times. The V gene is TRBV29-1, the J gene TRBJ2-2; possible D gene TRBD1, 6 bases. From germline, CDR1 is SQVTM and CDR2 ANQGSEA. Deletions cut 5 bases from V and 2 bases from J, with 12 bases between. The CDR3 has 14 amino acids. The CDR3 sequence is CSVTGLNNTGELFF. CDR3 bases: TGCAGCGTTACAGGGCTAAACAACACCGGGGAGCTGTTTTTT.

This clone was seen more than once but under ten times. The rearrangement uses TRBV7-2 and TRBJ1-5; tentatively, D is TRBD1 (6 bases). Trimming stripped 5 bases from V and 4 bases from J, with 12 bases between. The V gene's germline CDR1 is SGHTA and CDR2 FQGNSA. The CDR3 totals 14 residues. In DNA, the CDR3 is TGTGCCAGCAGCCGGGGGACACTTAATCAGCCCCAGCATTTT. Translated, it gives CASSRGTLNQPQHF.

This chain links TRBV25-1 with TRBJ2-2; D perhaps matches TRBD1 (5 bases). The CDR3 runs 15 residues. CDR1 and CDR2 from the germline V gene are MGHDK and SYGVNS. Trimming took 3 bases from V and 6 from J, leaving 14 bases between them. In nucleotides, the CDR3 is TGTGCCAGCAGTGATCCAGGGTTCGAGGCCGGGGAGCTGTTTTTT. Protein: CASSDPGFEAGELFF.

This clone showed up just a few times. This sequence joins TRBV5-1 and TRBJ2-3, with 8 nucleotides matching TRBD1. Unmatched junction bases numbered 6, after V lost 2 bases and J lost 4 bases. The CDR3 runs to 15 residues. Germline V gene data show CDR1 as SGHRS and CDR2 as YFSETQ. The CDR3 DNA sequence: TGCGCCAGCAGCTTTCCCCGGGACAGGTCAGATACGCAGTATTTT. Translating gives CASSFPRDRSDTQYF.

This clone has a handful of counts. The chain joins TRBV25-1 to TRBJ1-2, with D unresolved. The germline V and J ends were trimmed by 6 bases and 4 bases, with 15 bases remaining between them. Per germline, CDR1 MGHDK and CDR2 SYGVNS. The CDR3 runs 14 residues. The CDR3: CASSQSLRSYGYTF. The CDR3 nucleotides read TGTGCCAGCAGCCAAAGTTTGAGGTCCTATGGCTACACCTTC.

This clone was observed a handful of times. The rearrangement uses TRBV7-2 and TRBJ1-3; no clear D. Trimming shortened V by 1 base and J by 5 bases, and 9 bases separated the two germline ends. CDR1 and CDR2 (germline): SGHTA, FQGNSA. The CDR3 consists of 14 residues. The CDR3 nucleotides read TGTGCCAGCAGCTTAGTTCTCCAGAGAAACACCATATATTTT. This gives the protein CASSLVLQRNTIYF. The whole variable domain, remainder taken from reference TRBV7-2 and TRBJ1-3, is GAGVSQSPSNKVTEKGKDVELRCDPISGHTALYWYRQSLGQGLEFLIYFQGNSAPDKSGLPSDRFSAERTGGSVSTLTIQRTQQEDSAVYLCASSLVLQRNTIYFGEGSWLTVV.

The rearrangement links TRBV7-2 to TRBJ2-3; unclear D gene. This CDR3 is 14 amino acids long. V shed 3 bases and J shed 1 base, with 8 bases lying between them. In germline, CDR1 is SGHTA, CDR2 FQGNSA. This CDR3 reads CASSLGSGTDTQYF. CDR3 in DNA: TGTGCCAGCAGCTTGGGCAGTGGCACAGATACGCAGTATTTT.

This clone was seen a few times. The chain combines TRBV5-1 with TRBJ2-1, with TRBD2 matching 7 bases. The length of the CDR3 is 16 residues. With V trimmed by 4 bases and J by 4 bases, 11 bases remained unmatched. CDR1 and CDR2 from the germline V gene are SGHRS and YFSETQ. The DNA of the CDR3 is TGCGCCAGCAGCCAAAGTCCGGGACTACAATACAATGAGCAGTTCTTC. Translating gives CASSQSPGLQYNEQFF.

This chain joins TRBV7-9 and TRBJ2-5, with 8 bases matching TRBD1. The CDR3 has 15 amino acids. Germline V CDR1 and CDR2: SEHNR, FQNEAQ (reference sequence). The trim removed 2 bases at V and 5 bases at J, leaving 7 bases unmatched. CDR3 in DNA: TGTGCCAGCAGCTTAAGTATGGCAGGGGGCGAGACCCAGTACTTC. Encoded protein: CASSLSMAGGETQYF.

Note on this clone: Other DNA sequences of this sample code for an identical CDR3. The V call is TRBV4-2, the J call TRBJ1-5; D is undetermined. Trimming removed 3 bases from V and 4 bases from J, with 10 bases in between. The CDR3 is 14 residues long. Germline lookup yields CDR1 LGHNA and CDR2 YNFKEQ. The CDR3 loop reads CASSQDPGNQPQHF. The CDR3 coding sequence is TGTGCCAGCAGCCAGGACCCGGGGAATCAGCCCCAGCATTTT.

Details on this clone: In the same sample, other DNA sequences code for this CDR3. The chain combines TRBV9 with TRBJ2-2, with a weak D call TRBD1 (5 bases). Looked up from germline, CDR1 is SGDLS and CDR2 is YYNGEE. There are 15 residues in the CDR3. V lost 0 bases and J 0 bases, leaving 6 bases between the germline ends. The CDR3 loop reads CASSVEGANTGELFF. The CDR3 nucleotides are TGTGCCAGCAGCGTAGAAGGGGCGAACACCGGGGAGCTGTTTTTT.

The chain combines TRBV19 with TRBJ1-2; D remains unclear. From germline, CDR1 is LNHDA and CDR2 SQIVND (reference sequence). V was pared by 0 bases and J by 2 bases, with 7 bases between. The CDR3 sequence is 14 residues long. CDR3 DNA sequence: TGTGCCAGTAGTATAGACGGGTTCAACTATGGCTACACCTTC. Its translation: CASSIDGFNYGYTF.

This clone was counted between two and nine times. This rearrangement joins TRBV18 to TRBJ1-6; D may be TRBD1 (5 bases). Trimming removed 0 bases from V and 5 bases from J, with 11 bases in between. This CDR3 spans 16 amino acids. Germline CDR1 is KGHSH and CDR2 is LQKENI. CDR3 nucleotides: TGTGCCAGCTCACCACCCGGGGGGAAGGATAATTCACCCCTCCACTTT. This encodes CASSPPGGKDNSPLHF.

The chain employs TRBV29-1 and TRBJ1-2; a possible D gene is TRBD1 (5 bases). Germline CDR1 reads SQVTM; CDR2 reads ANQGSEA. This CDR3 has 14 amino acids. Trimming stripped 3 bases from V and 0 bases from J, with 11 bases between. DNA of the CDR3: TGCAGCGTTGACGGGACGGCTTCTAACTATGGCTACACCTTC. Protein product: CSVDGTASNYGYTF.

The sample holds a few counts of this clone. This chain connects TRBV11-2 to TRBJ2-1; TRBD2 matches 7 bases. V lost 3 bases and J lost 3; bases outside the gene matches: 8. Germline V gives CDR1 SGHAT, CDR2 FQNNGV. The CDR3 contains 16 residues. This CDR3 reads CASSFFAGVIYNEQFF. The CDR3 DNA sequence: TGTGCCAGCAGCTTCTTCGCGGGGGTGATCTACAATGAGCAGTTCTTC.

The CDR3 nucleotides are TGTGCCAGCAGCGCACAGGGACAGGGGGGCACAGATACGCAGTATTTT. It is translated as CASSAQGQGGTDTQYF. This chain joins TRBV9 and TRBJ2-3; TRBD1 aligns across 11 bases. Per germline, CDR1 SGDLS and CDR2 YYNGEE. This CDR3 contains 16 residues. With 3 bases clipped from V and 1 base from J, the junction kept 4 bases outside the gene matches.

The chain combines TRBV5-6 with TRBJ1-4; D gene uncertain. With 4 bases removed from V and 5 bases from J, the gap between germline ends came to 12 bases. Germline V CDR1 and CDR2: SGHDT, YYEEEE. The CDR3 is 14 residues long. This chain's CDR3 is CASSDRGRNEKLFF. The CDR3 bases are TGTGCCAGCAGCGATAGAGGGCGCAATGAAAAACTGTTTTTT.

This chain uses TRBV4-3 with TRBJ2-2; 10 bases line up with TRBD1. The CDR3 totals 16 residues. The V gene end was trimmed by 1 base and the J gene end by 2 bases; junction bases not matched to a gene: 1. Germline-derived CDR1 and CDR2 are LGHNA and YSLEER. The CDR3 here is CASSQGQGANTGELFF. The CDR3 DNA follows: TGCGCCAGCAGCCAAGGACAGGGGGCTAACACCGGGGAGCTGTTTTTT.

The chain couples TRBV5-1 to TRBJ2-7, with a weak D call TRBD1 (6 bases). The CDR3 extends over 15 amino acids. Germline lookup yields CDR1 SGHRS and CDR2 YFSETQ. V lost 0 bases and J 5 bases, leaving 15 bases between the germline ends. This chain's CDR3 is CASSLGTVRGNEQYF. In DNA form, the CDR3 reads TGCGCCAGCAGCTTGGGGACAGTCCGGGGAAACGAGCAGTACTTC.

The genes are TRBV7-2 and TRBJ1-2; D is ambiguous. Germline-derived CDR1 and CDR2 are SGHTA and FQGNSA. Trimming shortened V by 5 bases and J by 8 bases, and 15 bases separated the two germline ends. The CDR3 spans 13 residues. The CDR3 region is CASSSHREEGYTF. The CDR3 bases are TGTGCCAGCAGCAGCCACCGGGAGGAAGGCTACACCTTC.

This clone was picked up a small number of times. This rearrangement joins TRBV6-5 to TRBJ1-2; D unresolved. This CDR3 comprises 14 residues. From germline, CDR1 is MNHEY and CDR2 SVGAGI. Trimming shortened V by 3 bases and J by 2 bases, and 10 bases separated the two germline ends. CDR3 residues: CASSYRGINYGYTF. CDR3 coding DNA: TGTGCCAGCAGTTATCGTGGGATAAACTATGGCTACACCTTC.